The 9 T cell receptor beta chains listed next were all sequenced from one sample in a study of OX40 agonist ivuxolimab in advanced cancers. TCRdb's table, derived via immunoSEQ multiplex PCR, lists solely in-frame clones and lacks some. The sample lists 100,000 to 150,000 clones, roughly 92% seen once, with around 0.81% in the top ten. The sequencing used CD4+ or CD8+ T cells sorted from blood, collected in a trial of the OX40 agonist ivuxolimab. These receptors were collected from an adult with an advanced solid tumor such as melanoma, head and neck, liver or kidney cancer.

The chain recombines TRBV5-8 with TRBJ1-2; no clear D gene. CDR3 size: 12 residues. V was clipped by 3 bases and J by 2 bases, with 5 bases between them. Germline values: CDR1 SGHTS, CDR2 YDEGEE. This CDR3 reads CASSSLNYGYTF. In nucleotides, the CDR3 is TGTGCCAGCAGCTCACTCAACTATGGCTACACCTTC. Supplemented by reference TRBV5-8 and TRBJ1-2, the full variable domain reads EAGVTQSPTHLIKTRGQQATLRCSPISGHTSVYWYQQALGLGLQFLLWYDEGEERNRGNFPPRFSGRQFPNYSSELNVNALELEDSALYLCASSSLNYGYTFGSGTRLTVV.

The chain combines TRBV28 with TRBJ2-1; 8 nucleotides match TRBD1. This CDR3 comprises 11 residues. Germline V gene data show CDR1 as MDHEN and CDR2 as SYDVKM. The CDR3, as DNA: TGTGCATGCAGGGGGCCCCATGAGCAGTTCTTC. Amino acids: CACRGPHEQFF.

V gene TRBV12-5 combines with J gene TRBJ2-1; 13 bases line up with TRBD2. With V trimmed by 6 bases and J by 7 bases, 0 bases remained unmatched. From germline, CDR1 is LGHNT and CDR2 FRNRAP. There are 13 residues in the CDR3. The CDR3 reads CASGGLAGNEQFF. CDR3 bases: TGTGCTAGTGGGGGACTAGCGGGAAATGAGCAGTTCTTC.

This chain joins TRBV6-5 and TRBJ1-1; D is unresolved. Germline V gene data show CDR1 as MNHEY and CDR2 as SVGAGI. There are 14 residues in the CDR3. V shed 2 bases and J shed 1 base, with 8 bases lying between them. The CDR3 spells CASSYQEANTEAFF. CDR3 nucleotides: TGTGCCAGCAGTTACCAGGAAGCGAACACTGAAGCTTTCTTT.

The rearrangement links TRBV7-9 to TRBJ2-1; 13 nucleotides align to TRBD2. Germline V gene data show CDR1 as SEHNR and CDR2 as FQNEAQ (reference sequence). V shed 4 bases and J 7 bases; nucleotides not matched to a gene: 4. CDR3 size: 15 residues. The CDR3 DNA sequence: TGTGCCAGCAGCTCTCCGGGACTAGCGGGAAATGAGCAGTTCTTC. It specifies CASSSPGLAGNEQFF. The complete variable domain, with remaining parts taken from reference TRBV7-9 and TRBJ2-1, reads DTGVSQNPRHKITKRGQNVTFRCDPISEHNRLYWYRQTLGQGPEFLTYFQNEAQLEKSRLLSDRFSAERPKGSFSTLEIQRTEQGDSAMYLCASSSPGLAGNEQFFGPGTRLTVL.

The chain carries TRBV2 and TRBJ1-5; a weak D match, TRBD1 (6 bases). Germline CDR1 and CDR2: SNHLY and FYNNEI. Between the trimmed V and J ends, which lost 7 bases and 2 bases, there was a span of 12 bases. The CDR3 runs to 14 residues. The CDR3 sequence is CASNKGGGNQPQHF. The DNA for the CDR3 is TGTGCCAGCAATAAGGGGGGGGGCAATCAGCCCCAGCATTTT.

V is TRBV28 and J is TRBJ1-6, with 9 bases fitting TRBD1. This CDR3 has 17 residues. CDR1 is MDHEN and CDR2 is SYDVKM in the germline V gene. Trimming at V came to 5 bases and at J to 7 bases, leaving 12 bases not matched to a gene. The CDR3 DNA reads TGTGCCAGCAGTACCCCACAGGGGGCGCTTCAAAATTCACCCCTCCACTTT. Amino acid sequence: CASSTPQGALQNSPLHF.

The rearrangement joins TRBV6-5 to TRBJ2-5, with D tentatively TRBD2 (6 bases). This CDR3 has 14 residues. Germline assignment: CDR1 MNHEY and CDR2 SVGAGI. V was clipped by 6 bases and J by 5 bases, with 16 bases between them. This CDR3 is CASSPTVAAETQYF. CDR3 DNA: TGTGCCAGCAGCCCTACAGTAGCGGCGGAGACCCAGTACTTC.

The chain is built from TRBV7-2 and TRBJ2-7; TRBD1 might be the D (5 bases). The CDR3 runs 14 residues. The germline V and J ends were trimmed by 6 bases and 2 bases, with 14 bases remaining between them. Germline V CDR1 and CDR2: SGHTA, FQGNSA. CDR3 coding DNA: TGTGCCAGCAGTTCCTCCGACAGTCCCTACGAGCAGTACTTC. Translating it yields CASSSSDSPYEQYF.